This is a list of T cell receptor beta chains from one sample in a study of cytomegalovirus exposure and HLA in healthy donors. The protocol was immunoSEQ multiplex PCR, while the TCRdb copy is restricted to in-frame clones and leaves out a portion. In the table there are 120,000 or so clones, roughly 9% of which are singletons. Sample: PBMCs. Receptors originate from a woman aged 40-49 years in good health and CMV-seropositive. Each CDR3 is given with its conserved first and last residue. The D gene is left open where the match is weak. The size entry is marked missing in some rows and otherwise reads once, few, many or a size class.

J gene	D gene	V gene	clone size	CDR3 protein	CDR3 DNA
TRBJ2-1	-	TRBV19	-	CASSIGGALYNEQFF	TGTGCCAGTAGTATTGGGGGGGCCCTCTACAATGAGCAGTTCTTC
TRBJ1-3	-	TRBV6-1	-	CASSGQTGITGNTIYF	TGTGCCAGCAGTGGGCAAACGGGAATTACTGGAAACACCATATATTTT
TRBJ1-5	-	TRBV5-3	few	CARSPPLGGTNNQPQHF	TGTGCCAGAAGCCCTCCGTTAGGGGGAACTAACAATCAGCCCCAGCATTTT
TRBJ1-1	-	TRBV10-3	few	CAINREVNTEAFF	TGTGCCATTAACAGGGAAGTGAACACTGAAGCTTTCTTT
TRBJ1-1	-	TRBV6-1	-	CASRNLNSEAFF	TGTGCCAGCAGGAACCTTAACAGTGAAGCTTTCTTT
TRBJ2-2	-	TRBV14	-	CASTTSRRGTGELFF	TGTGCCAGTACTACTAGTCGGCGGGGCACCGGGGAGCTGTTTTTT
TRBJ2-7	-	TRBV4-1	-	CASSQARATHEQYF	TGCGCCAGCAGCCAAGCCAGGGCTACTCACGAGCAGTACTTC
TRBJ2-2	-	TRBV30	few	CAWSRGFYTGELFF	TGTGCCTGGTCACGGGGTTTCTACACCGGGGAGCTGTTTTTT
TRBJ1-1	-	TRBV6-1	few	CASSGRGVTEAFF	TGTGCCAGCAGTGGCCGGGGGGTCACTGAAGCTTTCTTT
TRBJ1-1	-	TRBV5-4	-	CASSLLGGNTEAFF	TGTGCCAGCAGCTTGTTAGGAGGGAACACTGAAGCTTTCTTT
TRBJ1-1	-	TRBV9	few	CASSVDRGGTEAFF	TGTGCCAGCAGCGTAGATCGGGGTGGGACTGAAGCTTTCTTT
TRBJ2-7	TRBD1	TRBV5-1	-	CASSLVGQASSYEQYF	TGCGCCAGCAGCTTGGTGGGACAGGCCAGCTCCTACGAGCAGTACTTC
TRBJ2-5	-	TRBV6-6	-	CASRRETQYF	TGTGCCAGCAGGAGGGAGACCCAGTACTTC
TRBJ1-5	-	TRBV6-7	-	CASSYSRDPGQPQHF	TGTGCCAGCAGTTACTCTAGGGATCCGGGGCAGCCCCAGCATTTT
TRBJ2-7	TRBD1	TRBV7-9	-	CASSPGTVPYEQYF	TGTGCCAGCAGCCCCGGGACAGTACCCTACGAGCAGTACTTC
TRBJ1-2	-	TRBV11-2	-	CASSLDLEDGYTF	TGTGCCAGCAGCTTAGATTTAGAGGATGGCTACACCTTC
TRBJ2-7	TRBD1	TRBV6-1	-	CASSEGGTGYEQYF	TGTGCCAGCAGTGAAGGGGGGACAGGCTACGAGCAGTACTTC
TRBJ1-6	TRBD1	TRBV19	-	CASSVTGGSSPLHF	TGTGCCAGTAGTGTGACAGGGGGAAGTTCACCCCTCCACTTT
TRBJ1-4	-	TRBV15	-	CATSGRGPVATNEKLFF	TGTGCCACCAGCGGAAGAGGTCCAGTTGCAACTAATGAAAAACTGTTTTTT
TRBJ2-2	TRBD2	TRBV7-2	-	CASSLQAGGSTGELFF	TGTGCCAGCAGCTTACAAGCGGGGGGAAGCACCGGGGAGCTGTTTTTT
TRBJ1-4	-	TRBV27	-	CASSLTPQKSEKLFF	TGTGCCAGCAGTTTAACCCCACAGAAATCGGAAAAACTGTTTTTT
TRBJ1-1	TRBD1	TRBV19	-	CASSAGDRQKAFF	TGTGCCAGTAGTGCGGGGGACAGGCAAAAAGCTTTCTTT
TRBJ1-2	-	TRBV7-9	few	CASTPGMGYTF	TGTGCCAGCACCCCGGGTATGGGCTACACCTTC
TRBJ1-3	TRBD1	TRBV25-1	few	CASSEIQGQGSGNTIYF	TGTGCCAGCAGTGAGATACAAGGACAGGGCTCTGGAAACACCATATATTTT
TRBJ1-2	-	TRBV11-2	-	CASSSHKTGLRYYGYTF	TGTGCCAGCAGCTCCCACAAAACAGGGCTGAGGTACTATGGCTACACCTTC
TRBJ1-5	TRBD1	TRBV7-9	few	CASSLRGNQPQHF	TGTGCCAGCAGCCTCAGGGGGAATCAGCCCCAGCATTTT
TRBJ1-1	TRBD1	TRBV6-1	few	CASEGTGGTEAFF	TGTGCCAGCGAAGGGACAGGGGGAACTGAAGCTTTCTTT
TRBJ2-1	TRBD2	TRBV7-9	-	CASNAYNAGGSSYNEQFF	TGTGCCAGCAACGCTTATAATGCGGGGGGTAGCTCCTACAATGAGCAGTTCTTC
TRBJ1-1	-	TRBV5-6	few	CASSLNSEAFF	TGTGCCAGCAGCTTGAACAGTGAAGCTTTCTTT
TRBJ1-1	TRBD1	TRBV2	-	CASRWDRGVGGRKNTEAFF	TGTGCCAGCAGATGGGACAGGGGTGTGGGGGGACGTAAGAACACTGAAGCTTTCTTT
TRBJ1-3	-	TRBV5-1	few	CASSGQGGNTIYF	TGCGCCAGCAGCGGGCAGGGTGGAAACACCATATATTTT
TRBJ2-7	TRBD1	TRBV5-1	-	CASSNHGQGVTEQYF	TGCGCCAGCAGCAACCACGGACAGGGTGTAACCGAGCAGTACTTC
TRBJ2-5	TRBD1	TRBV18	once	CASSVTGTGVETQYF	TGTGCCAGCTCAGTCACCGGGACAGGGGTAGAGACCCAGTACTTC
TRBJ2-3	-	TRBV9	few	CASSPRGISTDTQYF	TGTGCCAGCAGCCCGCGGGGTATAAGCACAGATACGCAGTATTTT
TRBJ2-7	-	TRBV5-1	-	CASSLTSGNYEQYF	TGCGCCAGCAGCTTGACTTCGGGGAACTACGAGCAGTACTTC
TRBJ1-1	-	TRBV7-2	-	CASSLTITSAEAFF	TGTGCCAGCAGCTTGACTATAACCAGCGCTGAAGCTTTCTTT
TRBJ1-6	TRBD1	TRBV19	few	CASNRGNSPLHF	TGTGCCAGTAACAGGGGTAATTCACCCCTCCACTTT
TRBJ2-2	TRBD1	TRBV19	few	CASSGRDRGDTGELFF	TGTGCCAGTAGTGGCCGGGACAGGGGTGACACCGGGGAGCTGTTTTTT
TRBJ2-1	-	TRBV9	few	CASSVLDSTYNEQFF	TGTGCCAGCAGCGTTCTGGACTCCACCTACAATGAGCAGTTCTTC
TRBJ1-6	-	TRBV14	few	CASSQGLNNSPLHF	TGTGCCAGCAGCCAAGGACTGAATAATTCACCCCTCCACTTT
TRBJ2-3	-	TRBV7-3	few	CASTPGLTDTDTQYF	TGTGCCAGCACCCCGGGACTGACTGACACAGATACGCAGTATTTT
TRBJ1-1	TRBD1	TRBV19	-	CASTLGQAAEAFF	TGTGCCAGTACCCTGGGACAGGCGGCTGAAGCTTTCTTT